The 32 T cell receptor beta chains presented below share a single source sample, sequenced in a study of early T cells in non-severe SARS-CoV-2 infection. TCRdb re-called the 5' RACE reads with MiXCR, one entry per CDR3 protein. The sample lists 20,000 to 30,000 distinct CDR3 sequences, roughly 4.1% occurring once. What was sequenced was whole blood. The receptor source for this set is an adult who was a healthcare worker with PCR-confirmed SARS-CoV-2 infection or an uninfected control (not recorded which).

Ten or more counts support this clonotype. The chain recombines TRBV7-2 with TRBJ2-1; 7 bases match TRBD2. CDR1 is SGHTA and CDR2 is FQGNSA in the germline V gene. Trimming took 1 base from V and 6 from J; bases not matched to a gene: 9. The CDR3 sequence is 16 residues long. In DNA, the CDR3 is TGTGCCAGCAGCTTAGTTTGGGAGGGCCGACGCAATGAGCAGTTCTTC. Translating gives CASSLVWEGRRNEQFF.

The V call is TRBV20-1, the J call TRBJ2-2; 8 bases are a match to TRBD1. The CDR3 totals 16 residues. Unmatched junction bases numbered 8, after V lost 0 bases and J lost 5 bases. Germline values: CDR1 DFQATT, CDR2 SNEGSKA (reference sequence). The CDR3 bases are TGCAGTGCTAGAGATAACGGCAGGGGGCAAACCGGGGAGCTGTTTTTT. Translation gives CSARDNGRGQTGELFF.

By its share, this clonotype is medium-sized. The rearrangement uses TRBV28 and TRBJ2-7, with unresolved D. Germline assignment: CDR1 MDHEN and CDR2 SYDVKM. The CDR3 loop spans 13 amino acids. Trimming took 5 bases from V and 3 from J, leaving 11 bases between them. CDR3 protein: CASSLTTNYEQYF. The CDR3 nucleotides are TGTGCCAGCAGTCTTACTACCAACTACGAGCAGTACTTC.

This clonotype was counted between two and nine times. J is TRBJ2-7 and V is TRBV29-1; 10 positions agree with TRBD1. The germline gives CDR1 SQVTM, CDR2 ANQGSEA. The CDR3 has 12 residues. The J segment lost 7 bases and the V segment lost 4 bases, leaving 4 bases of the junction unmatched. CDR3 DNA: TGCAGCGTTGGCCCGGGACAGGGGGAGCAGTACTTC. Its translation: CSVGPGQGEQYF.

This clonotype was observed a few times. The rearrangement links TRBV7-2 to TRBJ2-7; D unclear. The V gene lost 1 base and the J gene lost 4 bases, with 11 bases spanning the gap. Per germline, CDR1 SGHTA and CDR2 FQGNSA. The CDR3 has 14 residues. DNA of the CDR3: TGTGCCAGCAGCTTAGGAGCGCAGCCTTACGAGCAGTACTTC. Protein sequence: CASSLGAQPYEQYF.

This clonotype was seen many times. The gene calls are TRBV29-1 and TRBJ2-6; 7 bases match TRBD1. The CDR3 is 15 amino acids. Trimming at V came to 6 bases and at J to 1 base, leaving 6 bases not matched to a gene. The germline CDR1 and CDR2 sequences are SQVTM and ANQGSEA. The CDR3 region is CSVAGTVSGANVLTF. The DNA of the CDR3 is TGCAGCGTGGCCGGGACAGTTTCTGGGGCCAACGTCCTGACTTTC.

This clonotype was picked up many times. This chain joins TRBV29-1 and TRBJ2-5; D not certain. CDR1 is SQVTM, CDR2 ANQGSEA, per germline. The CDR3 length is 13 residues. Trimming shortened V by 2 bases and J by 0 bases, and 7 bases separated the two germline ends. The CDR3 reads CSVEPGNQETQYF. The CDR3 DNA sequence: TGCAGCGTTGAACCGGGTAACCAAGAGACCCAGTACTTC.

V is TRBV7-9 and J is TRBJ2-2, with TRBD1 matching over 7 bases. Germline CDR1 and CDR2: SEHNR and FQNEAQ (reference sequence). The CDR3 has 16 amino acids. V lost 5 bases and J lost 0; bases outside the gene matches: 6. The CDR3 DNA reads as TGTGCCAGCAGCCCAGTACAGGGGACGAACACCGGGGAGCTGTTTTTT. Translated: CASSPVQGTNTGELFF.

This clonotype was picked up many times. The chain couples TRBV18 to TRBJ2-5; 8 bases are a match to TRBD2. This CDR3 has 14 amino acids. Unmatched junction bases numbered 10, after V lost 11 bases and J lost 2 bases. CDR1 and CDR2 from the germline V gene are KGHSH and LQKENI. The CDR3, as DNA: TGTGCCTCCCGTCCCGGGGGGGAGCAAGAGACCCAGTACTTC. It specifies CASRPGGEQETQYF. Full variable domain (missing parts from reference TRBV18 and TRBJ2-5): NAGVMQNPRHLVRRRGQEARLRCSPMKGHSHVYWYRQLPEEGLKFMVYLQKENIIDESGMPKERFSAEFPKEGPSILRIQQVVRGDSAAYFCASRPGGEQETQYFGPGTRLLVL.

This clonotype was counted many times. V is TRBV20-1 and J is TRBJ2-4; TRBD2 aligns across 13 bases. Germline values: CDR1 DFQATT, CDR2 SNEGSKA (reference sequence). The CDR3 has 18 residues. With V trimmed by 5 bases and J by 1 base, 11 bases remained unmatched. CDR3 amino acids: CSAALGLAGEKAKNIQYF. CDR3 DNA sequence: TGCAGTGCTGCCCTCGGACTAGCGGGAGAAAAGGCCAAAAACATTCAGTACTTC.

Sample share makes this clonotype medium-sized. The chain is built from TRBV10-3 and TRBJ2-3; 12 bases match TRBD2. Trimming at V came to 8 bases and at J to 0 bases, leaving 0 bases not matched to a gene. The CDR3 extends over 14 amino acids. From germline, CDR1 is ENHRY and CDR2 SYGVKD. The CDR3 is CAIGTSGSTDTQYF. For the CDR3, the DNA is TGTGCCATCGGGACTAGCGGGAGCACAGATACGCAGTATTTT.

In its sample, this clonotype was seen a few times. The chain has TRBV7-2 and TRBJ2-7; D is possibly TRBD1 (6 bases). The germline gives CDR1 SGHTA, CDR2 FQGNSA. CDR3 size: 14 residues. The V end lost 6 bases, the J end lost 2 bases, and 14 bases lay between the germline ends. The CDR3 coding sequence is TGTGCCAGCAGTTCCGACAGGTATACCTACGAGCAGTACTTC. Translated: CASSSDRYTYEQYF. Based on the CDR3 plus reference TRBV7-2 and TRBJ2-7, the full variable domain is GAGVSQSPSNKVTEKGKDVELRCDPISGHTALYWYRQSLGQGLEFLIYFQGNSAPDKSGLPSDRFSAERTGGSVSTLTIQRTQQEDSAVYLCASSSDRYTYEQYFGPGTRLTVT.

This clonotype came up many times. The genes are TRBV14 and TRBJ2-3; D is uncertain. V was cut by 1 base and J by 7 bases, with 12 bases left in between. Germline V lookup: CDR1 SGHDN, CDR2 FVKESK. This CDR3 comprises 14 residues. The CDR3 DNA reads TGTGCCAGCAGCCAAGTGGGTTCTCAGAATACGCAGTATTTT. Amino acid sequence: CASSQVGSQNTQYF.

This clonotype was counted many times. This chain joins TRBV18 and TRBJ1-4; 7 bases are a match to TRBD1. Germline V gene lookup returns CDR1 KGHSH and CDR2 LQKENI. This CDR3 contains 13 residues. The trim removed 6 bases at V and 8 bases at J, leaving 6 bases unmatched. The DNA for the CDR3 is TGTGCCAGCTCCCCGGGACAGAACGAAAAACTGTTTTTT. Its protein product is CASSPGQNEKLFF.

This clonotype showed up many times. J is TRBJ1-1 and V is TRBV12-3 or TRBV12-4; D not certain. Trimming removed 2 bases at V and 5 bases at J, with 9 bases between. The CDR3 length is 13 residues. The CDR3 nucleotides read TGTGCCAGCAGTTTATATCGGGAAACTGAAGCTTTCTTT. Protein: CASSLYRETEAFF.

In this sample, this clonotype turned up many times. The chain employs TRBV28 and TRBJ2-7; 11 bases are a match to TRBD2. CDR1 is MDHEN, CDR2 SYDVKM, per germline. V dropped 1 base and J dropped 6; count of bases not matched to a gene: 8. The CDR3 sequence is 16 residues long. CDR3 DNA sequence: TGTGCCAGCAGTTTATTTACTAGCGGGAGATCCCCCGAGCAGTACTTC. Amino acid sequence: CASSLFTSGRSPEQYF.

This clonotype was found many times. The rearrangement uses TRBV2 and TRBJ2-1; D ambiguous. The V gene's germline CDR1 is SNHLY and CDR2 FYNNEI. V was clipped by 2 bases and J by 6 bases, with 8 bases between them. This CDR3 has 13 residues. The CDR3 region is CASSEHASNEQFF. DNA of the CDR3: TGTGCCAGCAGTGAACACGCTAGCAATGAGCAGTTCTTC.

In its sample, this clonotype was seen many times. V and J are TRBV20-1 and TRBJ2-7; no firm D call. V was trimmed by 6 bases and J by 2 bases, leaving 17 bases between them. The V gene's germline CDR1 is DFQATT and CDR2 SNEGSKA (reference sequence). This CDR3 region has 14 residues. This CDR3 reads CSAAHGTSPYEQYF. CDR3 DNA: TGCAGTGCGGCTCACGGTACAAGCCCCTACGAGCAGTACTTC.

The rearrangement links TRBV6-1 to TRBJ2-6; D is possibly TRBD2 (6 bases). V was pared by 8 bases and J by 1 base, with 18 bases between. Germline CDR1 reads MNHNS; CDR2 reads SASEGT. CDR3 length: 17 residues. The CDR3 sequence: CASPGDPFRSGANVLTF. The DNA of the CDR3 is TGTGCCAGCCCGGGGGACCCCTTTCGGTCTGGGGCCAACGTCCTGACTTTC.

The table lists this clonotype with many counts. The chain joins TRBV12-3 or TRBV12-4 to TRBJ2-5; weak D call: TRBD1 (5 bases). The CDR3 totals 14 residues. V gave up 5 bases and J gave up 3 bases, with 13 bases separating them. DNA for the CDR3: TGTGCCAGCAGTCGGACATATGGAGAAGAGACCCAGTACTTC. This codes for CASSRTYGEETQYF.

There are many counts of this clonotype. The rearrangement uses TRBV5-5 and TRBJ1-5; D call uncertain. Germline CDR1 SGHKS, CDR2 YYEKEE (reference sequence). This CDR3 contains 15 residues. Between the trimmed V and J ends, which lost 2 bases and 1 base, there was a span of 10 bases. The CDR3 protein is CASSFAGSSNQPQHF. The DNA of the CDR3 is TGTGCCAGCAGCTTTGCCGGCAGCAGCAATCAGCCCCAGCATTTT. Using reference TRBV5-5 and TRBJ1-5 for the parts outside the CDR3, the full variable domain is DAGVTQSPTHLIKTRGQQVTLRCSPISGHKSVSWYQQVLGQGPQFIFQYYEKEERGRGNFPDRFSARQFPNYSSELNVNALLLGDSALYLCASSFAGSSNQPQHFGDGTRLSIL.

The chain carries TRBV3-1 and TRBJ1-6; the match to TRBD1 covers 9 bases. Germline assignment: CDR1 LGHDT and CDR2 YNNKEL (reference sequence). CDR3 length equals 16 residues. Trimming took 3 bases from V and 6 from J; bases not matched to a gene: 6. This chain's CDR3 is CASSHVQGAANSPLHF. Written as DNA, the CDR3 is TGTGCCAGCAGCCACGTACAGGGGGCGGCTAATTCACCCCTCCACTTT.

There are many counts of this clonotype. The chain uses TRBV5-4 and TRBJ2-3; no clear D. The ends were cut back, 1 base at V and 2 bases at J, with 8 bases in the middle. This CDR3 contains 14 residues. Germline CDR1 and CDR2: SGHNT and YYREEE (reference sequence). The CDR3 protein is CASSLRALTDTQYF. CDR3 coding DNA: TGTGCCAGCAGCTTGAGGGCCCTCACAGATACGCAGTATTTT.

This clonotype was seen many times. The chain carries TRBV10-3 and TRBJ2-2; D gene ambiguous. The CDR3 runs to 15 residues. Germline V lookup: CDR1 ENHRY, CDR2 SYGVKD. The ends were cut back, 1 base at V and 0 bases at J, with 6 bases in the middle. The CDR3 coding sequence is TGTGCCATCAGTGAGTGGCCACCGAACACCGGGGAGCTGTTTTTT. It codes for CAISEWPPNTGELFF.

This clonotype came up many times. The rearrangement links TRBV5-1 to TRBJ2-7; D remains unclear. Germline-derived CDR1 and CDR2 are SGHRS and YFSETQ. V lost 0 bases and J 1 base, leaving 14 bases between the germline ends. The CDR3 has 16 residues. CDR3 nucleotides: TGCGCCAGCAGCTTGGGTCCCAAGCTAGGATCCTACGAGCAGTACTTC. This encodes CASSLGPKLGSYEQYF. The full variable domain, in which reference TRBV5-1 and TRBJ2-7 provide the parts outside the CDR3, is KAGVTQTPRYLIKTRGQQVTLSCSPISGHRSVSWYQQTPGQGLQFLFEYFSETQRNKGNFPGRFSGRQFSNSRSEMNVSTLELGDSALYLCASSLGPKLGSYEQYFGPGTRLTVT.

This clonotype was recorded at least ten times. The chain couples TRBV20-1 to TRBJ2-3; 7 nucleotides agree with TRBD2. The CDR3 has 14 residues. The junction had 7 bases not matched to a gene; V was cut back by 7 bases and J by 0 bases. The germline V gene encodes CDR1 DFQATT and CDR2 SNEGSKA (reference sequence). Here the CDR3 reads CSGLGGRSTDTQYF. CDR3 DNA sequence: TGCAGTGGACTCGGCGGGAGAAGCACAGATACGCAGTATTTT.

The chain carries TRBV3-1 and TRBJ2-2, with 14 nucleotides matching TRBD2. The CDR3 runs to 14 residues. Trimming removed 8 bases from V and 7 bases from J; junction bases left unmatched: 3. The germline gives CDR1 LGHDT, CDR2 YNNKEL (reference sequence). CDR3 nucleotide sequence: TGTGCCAGCGGGGGACTAGCGGGAGTCGGGGAGCTGTTTTTT. Amino acids: CASGGLAGVGELFF.

This clonotype was observed at least ten times. V gene TRBV7-2 combines with J gene TRBJ2-3; 10 nucleotides agree with TRBD1. Germline lookup yields CDR1 SGHTA and CDR2 FQGNSA. This CDR3 is 16 amino acids long. J gave up 1 base and V 2 bases, and 3 bases lay outside the gene matches. The chain's CDR3 is CASSLSGTGGTDTQYF. CDR3 bases: TGTGCCAGCAGCTTATCCGGGACAGGGGGCACAGATACGCAGTATTTT.

This clonotype showed up many times. The rearrangement links TRBV5-1 to TRBJ1-1, with D possibly being TRBD1 (5 bases). This CDR3 spans 14 amino acids. CDR1 and CDR2 from the germline V gene are SGHRS and YFSETQ. Trimming took 2 bases from V and 3 from J, leaving 11 bases between them. This chain's CDR3 is CASSFGGGDTEAFF. CDR3 DNA: TGCGCCAGCAGCTTCGGAGGAGGGGACACTGAAGCTTTCTTT.

This clonotype appeared many times. J is TRBJ1-2 and V is TRBV2; TRBD1 agrees at 10 bases. Germline V CDR1 and CDR2: SNHLY, FYNNEI. This CDR3 has 14 amino acids. J was trimmed by 4 bases and V by 5 bases; bases with no gene match: 4. The CDR3 DNA reads as TGTGCCAGCAGTAGACAGGGGGCGAGCTATGGCTACACCTTC. Translating gives CASSRQGASYGYTF.

This clonotype qualifies as medium-sized (0.01 to 0.1%). The V call is TRBV18, the J call TRBJ2-2, with TRBD2 as a possible D gene (5 bases). CDR1 is KGHSH, CDR2 LQKENI, per germline. The V end lost 8 bases, the J end lost 1 base, and 8 bases lay between the germline ends. The CDR3 spans 13 residues. DNA for the CDR3: TGTGCCAGCCCAGCGGTGAACACCGGGGAGCTGTTTTTT. This encodes CASPAVNTGELFF.

This clonotype was seen ten or more times. V gene TRBV6-2 or TRBV6-3 combines with J gene TRBJ2-1; D perhaps matches TRBD2 (5 bases). Germline-derived CDR1 and CDR2 are MNHEY and SVGEGT. With 10 bases removed from V and 0 bases from J, the gap between germline ends came to 19 bases. The CDR3 consists of 16 residues. The DNA for the CDR3 is TGTGCCACCAGAGGGTTGGGTGGGAGCTCCTACAATGAGCAGTTCTTC. Its protein is CATRGLGGSSYNEQFF.